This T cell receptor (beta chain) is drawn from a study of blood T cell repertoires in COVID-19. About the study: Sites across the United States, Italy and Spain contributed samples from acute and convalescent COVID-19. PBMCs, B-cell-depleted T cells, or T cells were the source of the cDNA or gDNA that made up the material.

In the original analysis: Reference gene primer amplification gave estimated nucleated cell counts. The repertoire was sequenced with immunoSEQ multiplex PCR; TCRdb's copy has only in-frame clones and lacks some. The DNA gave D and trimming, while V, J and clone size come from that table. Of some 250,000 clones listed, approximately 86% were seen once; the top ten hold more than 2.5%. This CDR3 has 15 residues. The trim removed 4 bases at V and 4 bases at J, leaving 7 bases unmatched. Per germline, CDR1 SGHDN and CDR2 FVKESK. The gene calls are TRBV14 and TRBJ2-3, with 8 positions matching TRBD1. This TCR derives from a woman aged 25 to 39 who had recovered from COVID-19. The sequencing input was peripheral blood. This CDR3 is CASSRQGTEADTQYF. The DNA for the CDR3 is TGTGCCAGCAGCCGACAGGGGACTGAGGCAGATACGCAGTATTTT.